The next 9 T cell receptor beta chains were all read from a single sample in a study of CD8+ T cells in alopecia areata. As the sequencing template, cDNA was produced by extracting RNA and reverse transcribing it. Data came from immunoSEQ multiplex PCR; TCRdb stores just in-frame clones and leaves some out. The sample carries some 150,000 clones, 45% to 55% recorded once. The specimen comprised CD8+ T cells sorted from blood, sampled at week 0. These receptors were taken from a human donor with alopecia areata.

This clone was seen only a few times. This chain links TRBV4-2 with TRBJ2-7, with D perhaps matching TRBD1 (6 bases). The CDR3 runs 15 residues. V lost 0 bases and J lost 2, with 11 bases in between. Looked up from germline, CDR1 is LGHNA and CDR2 is YNFKEQ. Here the CDR3 reads CASSQENTGTYEQYF. In DNA, the CDR3 is TGTGCCAGCAGCCAAGAAAACACAGGGACCTACGAGCAGTACTTC.

The V call is TRBV4-3, the J call TRBJ2-7, with D possibly being TRBD1 or TRBD2 (5 bases each). This CDR3 contains 15 residues. CDR1 is LGHNA, CDR2 YSLEER, per germline. Trimming pared 0 bases from V and 5 bases from J, leaving 14 bases between. The CDR3 region is CASSQDIGTVHEQYF. The CDR3 region has the DNA TGCGCCAGCAGCCAAGATATAGGGACGGTACACGAGCAGTACTTC.

V usage is TRBV6-5 and J usage is TRBJ1-1; D is unclear. The CDR3 spans 14 residues. V was pared by 0 bases and J by 0 bases, with 5 bases between. Germline lookup yields CDR1 MNHEY and CDR2 SVGAGI. CDR3 sequence reads: CASSYSDLNTEAFF. Written as DNA, the CDR3 is TGTGCCAGCAGTTACTCGGATCTGAACACTGAAGCTTTCTTT.

The chain employs TRBV7-2 and TRBJ2-5; maybe TRBD2 (7 bases). V was trimmed by 2 bases and J by 2 bases, leaving 12 bases between them. There are 15 residues in the CDR3. Germline CDR1 reads SGHTA; CDR2 reads FQGNSA. The CDR3 DNA reads TGTGCCAGCAGCTTAATCGGGGGGCCTCAAGAGACCCAGTACTTC. Translating it yields CASSLIGGPQETQYF.

The V gene is TRBV27, the J gene TRBJ1-5; perhaps TRBD1 as D (6 bases). V was cut by 5 bases and J by 1 base, with 15 bases left in between. The CDR3 runs to 16 residues. The germline V gene has CDR1 MNHEY and CDR2 SMNVEV (reference sequence). The CDR3, as DNA: TGTGCCAGCAGTATCCGGGGGGGCCGGAGCAATCAGCCCCAGCATTTT. It yields the protein CASSIRGGRSNQPQHF.

As to this clone: The sample carries other DNA sequences with the same CDR3. V and J are TRBV4-3 and TRBJ2-7, with D possibly TRBD2 on 5 matching bases. The ends were cut back, 0 bases at V and 4 bases at J, with 7 bases in the middle. CDR1 is LGHNA and CDR2 is YSLEER in the germline V gene. This CDR3 has 13 residues. The CDR3 reads CASSQDRGYEQYF. CDR3 DNA: TGCGCCAGCAGCCAAGATCGCGGGTACGAGCAGTACTTC.

The V call is TRBV7-8, the J call TRBJ2-3; D may be TRBD1 or TRBD2 (5 bases each). The CDR3 is 14 amino acids. With 5 bases removed from V and 0 bases from J, the gap between germline ends came to 9 bases. In germline, CDR1 is SGHVS, CDR2 FQNEAQ. This chain's CDR3 is CASSPWGSTDTQYF. The CDR3 DNA follows: TGTGCCAGCAGCCCATGGGGGAGCACAGATACGCAGTATTTT.

V usage is TRBV30 and J usage is TRBJ2-2, with 10 nucleotides matching TRBD1. This CDR3 contains 15 residues. CDR1 is GTSNPN, CDR2 SVGIG, per germline (reference sequence). V was pared by 6 bases and J by 6 bases, with 10 bases of the junction left unmatched. This chain's CDR3 is CACNPGQGYPGELFF. The CDR3 DNA sequence: TGTGCCTGTAACCCGGGACAGGGGTATCCCGGGGAGCTGTTTTTT.

V is TRBV5-6 and J is TRBJ2-1; TRBD1 agrees at 8 bases. The V segment lost 0 bases and the J segment 10 bases; nucleotides outside the gene matches: 6. The CDR3 runs 14 residues. Germline V gene sequence: CDR1 SGHDT, CDR2 YYEEEE. The CDR3 coding sequence is TGTGCCAGCAGCTTGGGGCAGGGGGCAATAGAGCAGTTCTTC. Translated, it gives CASSLGQGAIEQFF.